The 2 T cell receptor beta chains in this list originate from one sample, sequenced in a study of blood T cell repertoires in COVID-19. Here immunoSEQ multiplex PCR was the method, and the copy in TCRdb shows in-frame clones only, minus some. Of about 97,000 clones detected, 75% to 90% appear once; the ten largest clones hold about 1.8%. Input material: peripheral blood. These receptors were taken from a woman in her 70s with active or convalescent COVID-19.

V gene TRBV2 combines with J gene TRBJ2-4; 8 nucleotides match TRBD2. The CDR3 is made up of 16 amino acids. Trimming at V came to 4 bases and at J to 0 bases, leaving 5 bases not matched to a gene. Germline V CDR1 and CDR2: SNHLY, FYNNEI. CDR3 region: CASSAMLAGAKNIQYF. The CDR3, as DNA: TGTGCCAGCAGTGCTATGCTAGCGGGAGCCAAAAACATTCAGTACTTC.

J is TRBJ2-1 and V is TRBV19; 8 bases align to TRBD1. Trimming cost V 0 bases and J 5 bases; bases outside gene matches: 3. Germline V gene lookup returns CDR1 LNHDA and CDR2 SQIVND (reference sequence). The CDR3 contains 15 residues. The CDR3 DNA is TGTGCCAGTAGTATAGAGGACAGGGCCGACAATGAGCAGTTCTTC. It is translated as CASSIEDRADNEQFF.